Following are 22 T cell receptor beta chains from one sample sequenced in a study of blood T cell repertoires in COVID-19 (dated by TCRdb to 2020 to 2021). Library preparation used the immunoSEQ multiplex PCR assay. Held by TCRdb, this immuneACCESS table contains in-frame sequences only and omits some clones. Under half of the omission traces to an unresolved V gene where checked; the cause of the rest is unknown. Here the sample has roughly 180,000 clones; 76% occur a single time. The ten largest clones capture more than 6.5% of the sample. Sequenced sample: peripheral blood. Receptors originate from a woman aged 45-65 years with active or convalescent COVID-19.

The chain combines TRBV4-2 with TRBJ2-1, with 7 bases matching TRBD1. This CDR3 has 15 amino acids. CDR1 and CDR2 from the germline V gene are LGHNA and YNFKEQ. J lost 8 bases, V lost 3 bases, and 10 bases had no gene match. CDR3 sequence reads: CASSHRDRDRDEQFF. The CDR3 region has the DNA TGTGCCAGCAGCCATCGCGACAGGGATCGCGATGAGCAGTTCTTC.

V usage is TRBV18 and J usage is TRBJ2-7, with 11 bases that match TRBD1. This CDR3 region has 15 residues. The ends lost 5 bases at V and 7 bases at J; junction bases unmatched: 10. Germline lookup yields CDR1 KGHSH and CDR2 LQKENI. In DNA, the CDR3 is TGTGCCAGCTCATTTTCAGGGACAGGGGGAAGGGAGCAGTACTTC. This encodes CASSFSGTGGREQYF. Looking up the rest from reference TRBV18 and TRBJ2-7 gives the full variable domain: NAGVMQNPRHLVRRRGQEARLRCSPMKGHSHVYWYRQLPEEGLKFMVYLQKENIIDESGMPKERFSAEFPKEGPSILRIQQVVRGDSAAYFCASSFSGTGGREQYFGPGTRLTVT.

This clone appeared once. This chain links TRBV7-2 with TRBJ1-1; D call uncertain. CDR1 is SGHTA and CDR2 is FQGNSA in the germline V gene. The V end was cut by 4 bases, the J end by 7 bases, with 13 bases between. The CDR3 is 13 residues long. This chain's CDR3 is CASSSPGRGEAFF. Here the CDR3 DNA reads TGTGCCAGCAGCTCCCCCGGTCGGGGTGAAGCTTTCTTT.

This clone was observed a single time. The rearrangement uses TRBV9 and TRBJ2-5; perhaps TRBD2 as D (5 bases). Germline V lookup: CDR1 SGDLS, CDR2 YYNGEE. V was trimmed by 3 bases and J by 2 bases, leaving 8 bases between them. The CDR3 covers 13 residues. DNA of the CDR3: TGTGCCAGCAGCGCGGGGTCTCAAGAGACCCAGTACTTC. This sequence encodes CASSAGSQETQYF.

This clone was recorded a few times. For the CDR3, the DNA is TGTGCCAGCAGCTTCGGACAGGGGGCGAATGAAGGCTACACCTTC. Protein: CASSFGQGANEGYTF. The chain recombines TRBV7-2 with TRBJ1-2; 11 nucleotides line up with TRBD1. V was clipped by 3 bases and J by 8 bases; unmatched bases: 8. The CDR3 is made up of 15 amino acids. The germline gives CDR1 SGHTA, CDR2 FQGNSA.

This chain uses TRBV2 with TRBJ1-6; D unresolved. The germline V and J ends were trimmed by 4 bases and 5 bases, with 9 bases remaining between them. This CDR3 is 14 amino acids long. The germline CDR1 and CDR2 sequences are SNHLY and FYNNEI. This CDR3 is CASSGEGHNSPLHF. In DNA, the CDR3 is TGTGCCAGCAGTGGGGAGGGTCATAATTCACCCCTCCACTTT.

This clone was found a few times. The rearrangement links TRBV6-5 to TRBJ2-1; 7 positions match TRBD2. V was pared by 8 bases and J by 2 bases, with 3 bases of the junction left unmatched. The length of the CDR3 is 13 residues. CDR1 is MNHEY and CDR2 is SVGAGI in the germline V gene. CDR3 nucleotides: TGTGCCAGCCAGCGGGGCCCCTACAATGAGCAGTTCTTC. It codes for CASQRGPYNEQFF.

This clone was counted a few times. The V call is TRBV7-2, the J call TRBJ1-6, with TRBD1 identical over 7 bases. This CDR3 has 15 residues. Trimming removed 5 bases from V and 7 bases from J; junction bases left unmatched: 8. CDR1 and CDR2 (germline): SGHTA, FQGNSA. The CDR3 DNA follows: TGTGCCAGCAGCCTCCGGGACAGCAGCAATTCACCCCTCCACTTT. Translated, it gives CASSLRDSSNSPLHF.

There are many counts of this clone. This rearrangement joins TRBV30 to TRBJ1-5, with 8 positions matching TRBD1. From germline, CDR1 is GTSNPN and CDR2 SVGIG (reference sequence). The CDR3 has 15 residues. Trimming at V came to 1 base and at J to 4 bases, leaving 6 bases not matched to a gene. CDR3 sequence: CAWSAGQGGNQPQHF. The DNA of the CDR3 is TGTGCCTGGAGTGCCGGACAGGGTGGGAATCAGCCCCAGCATTTT.

The chain recombines TRBV6-1 with TRBJ2-3, with TRBD2 matching 12 bases. J was trimmed by 2 bases and V by 0 bases; bases with no gene match: 6. Germline V gene lookup returns CDR1 MNHNS and CDR2 SASEGT. The CDR3 has 18 amino acids. DNA for the CDR3: TGTGCCAGCAGTGAAGCCCGGACTAGCGGGGTGTTCACAGATACGCAGTATTTT. Protein sequence: CASSEARTSGVFTDTQYF.

The chain recombines TRBV7-2 with TRBJ1-5; no clear D. Trimming stripped 1 base from V and 3 bases from J, with 10 bases between. Germline loops: CDR1 SGHTA, CDR2 FQGNSA. The CDR3 spans 15 residues. This CDR3 is CASSLVRQDNQPQHF. CDR3 bases: TGTGCCAGCAGCTTAGTCAGACAAGACAATCAGCCCCAGCATTTT.

In DNA form, the CDR3 reads TGTGCCAGCAGCTTTAGCGGGGATTCGGCTGAGCAGTACTTC. Translated: CASSFSGDSAEQYF. The chain employs TRBV11-2 and TRBJ2-7; 8 bases fit TRBD2. With 3 bases clipped from V and 7 bases from J, the junction kept 8 bases outside the gene matches. The CDR3 is 14 amino acids. Germline V lookup: CDR1 SGHAT, CDR2 FQNNGV.

This chain joins TRBV5-5 and TRBJ2-1, with 8 bases lining up with TRBD2. The V and J ends lost 5 bases and 1 base, in that order; junction bases with no gene match: 5. Germline CDR1 and CDR2: SGHKS and YYEKEE (reference sequence). The CDR3 extends over 15 amino acids. The CDR3 DNA follows: TGTGCCAGCAGTTCGGGGGGGAGTTCCTACAATGAGCAGTTCTTC. Translating it yields CASSSGGSSYNEQFF.

This chain links TRBV19 with TRBJ2-5; D not resolved. CDR1 and CDR2 (germline): LNHDA, SQIVND (reference sequence). This CDR3 is built from 14 residues. Trimming took 3 bases from V and 1 from J, leaving 9 bases between them. This CDR3 reads CASSISAGQETQYF. The CDR3 nucleotides are TGTGCCAGTAGTATTTCCGCAGGCCAAGAGACCCAGTACTTC.

This clone was picked up one time. This chain uses TRBV28 with TRBJ2-6, with D tentatively TRBD2 (6 bases). This CDR3 contains 14 residues. Germline V gene lookup returns CDR1 MDHEN and CDR2 SYDVKM. V was pared by 6 bases and J by 4 bases, with 10 bases between. CDR3 loop: CASRAGGGANVLTF. Written as DNA, the CDR3 is TGTGCCAGCAGAGCCGGGGGAGGGGCCAACGTCCTGACTTTC. Full variable domain (remainder filled in from reference TRBV28 and TRBJ2-6): DVKVTQSSRYLVKRTGEKVFLECVQDMDHENMFWYRQDPGLGLRLIYFSYDVKMKEKGDIPEGYSVSREKKERFSLILESASTNQTSMYLCASRAGGGANVLTFGAGSRLTVL.

J is TRBJ2-5 and V is TRBV7-2; tentative D call: TRBD2 (6 bases). The CDR3 has 15 amino acids. Trimming took off 0 bases at V and 6 bases at J, with 14 bases between the two ends. From germline, CDR1 is SGHTA and CDR2 FQGNSA. CDR3 nucleotide sequence: TGTGCCAGCAGCTTAGCTAGCGGAAGTCAAAAGACCCAGTACTTC. Protein sequence: CASSLASGSQKTQYF.

The rearrangement joins TRBV7-2 to TRBJ2-5, with TRBD2 matching over 13 bases. CDR1 SGHTA and CDR2 FQGNSA come from the germline V gene. The CDR3 covers 17 residues. V trimming: 4 bases; J trimming: 7 bases; junction bases outside the gene matches: 12. CDR3 coding DNA: TGTGCCAGCAGCTCACCCGGGACTAGCGGGGAATTAAGGACCCAGTACTTC. It yields the protein CASSSPGTSGELRTQYF.

The rearrangement links TRBV6-9 to TRBJ1-5, with D possibly TRBD1 on 6 matching bases. The CDR3 is made up of 17 amino acids. Deletions cut 6 bases from V and 2 bases from J, with 20 bases between. Per germline, CDR1 MNHGY and CDR2 SVAAGI. CDR3 sequence (DNA): TGTGCCAGCAGCCCCGACAGGATGATGGTGTGCAATCAGCCCCAGCATTTT. Residues: CASSPDRMMVCNQPQHF.

The chain has TRBV18 and TRBJ1-2, with 8 positions matching TRBD1. This CDR3 is built from 16 residues. Germline CDR1 is KGHSH and CDR2 is LQKENI. J gave up 8 bases and V 3 bases, and 14 bases lay outside the gene matches. This CDR3 is CASSPEQRTGRGGYTF. DNA for the CDR3: TGTGCCAGCTCACCGGAACAGCGGACAGGGAGAGGGGGCTACACCTTC.

V gene TRBV6-2 or TRBV6-3 combines with J gene TRBJ2-3, with 10 positions matching TRBD2. CDR1 MNHEY and CDR2 SVGEGT come from the germline V gene. The J segment lost 4 bases and the V segment lost 0 bases, leaving 7 bases of the junction unmatched. CDR3 length equals 17 residues. The CDR3 protein is CASSYSERGGWSDTQYF. The CDR3 DNA reads as TGTGCCAGCAGTTACTCCGAGCGGGGGGGCTGGTCAGATACGCAGTATTTT.

In its sample, this clone was seen once. The chain joins TRBV9 to TRBJ2-2; a weak D match, TRBD2 (7 bases). This CDR3 is built from 15 residues. V lost 2 bases and J lost 3, with 11 bases in between. Germline values: CDR1 SGDLS, CDR2 YYNGEE. CDR3: CASSVGGGDTGELFF. The CDR3 region has the DNA TGTGCCAGCAGCGTGGGAGGGGGAGACACCGGGGAGCTGTTTTTT.

V is TRBV3-1 (or the pseudogene TRBV3-2) and J is TRBJ1-3; a possible D gene is TRBD1 (6 bases). Trimming left V 2 bases short and J 0 bases short, with 11 bases between. The CDR3 runs 16 residues. Germline assignment: CDR1 LGHDT and CDR2 YNNKEL (reference sequence). CDR3 nucleotides: TGTGCCAGCAGCCAATCCGAGACAGGCTCTGGAAACACCATATATTTT. Translated: CASSQSETGSGNTIYF.